These T cell receptor beta chains were read from a single sample in a study of T-cell memory formation after mild COVID-19. TCRdb recomputed calls from the 5' RACE reads with MiXCR, one row per CDR3 protein. The sample carries 210,000 or so distinct CDR3 sequences, about 10% recorded once. Sequenced: PBMCs or a T cell subset sorted from them (not recorded which). These receptors all come from a man aged 18 to 30 who had mild COVID-19 (a few samples of this study predate the infection). Cell type and time point are not known. CDR3s include the opening cysteine and the closing phenylalanine or tryptophan. Fields, in order: D gene, V gene, clone size, J gene, CDR3 DNA, CDR3 protein. A D gene is named only where the DNA matches it firmly. Not all rows give a size; the values are once, few, many and, for expanded clones, a class.

d_gene: TRBD2
v_gene: TRBV6-2/TRBV6-3
abundance: few
j_gene: TRBJ2-1
CDR3nt: TGTGCCAGCAGAAGGGGACTAGCGGGGGGAGACAATGAGCAGTTCTTC
CDR3aa: CASRRGLAGGDNEQFF

d_gene: NA
v_gene: TRBV20-1
abundance: many
j_gene: TRBJ1-2
CDR3nt: TGCAGTACTTTAAGGGGTAATGGCTACACCTTC
CDR3aa: CSTLRGNGYTF

d_gene: NA
v_gene: TRBV11-2
abundance: few
j_gene: TRBJ1-6
CDR3nt: TGTGCCAGCAGCTTAGATCGGGGTTGGAATTCACCCCTCCACTTT
CDR3aa: CASSLDRGWNSPLHF

d_gene: TRBD2
v_gene: TRBV5-1
abundance: NA
j_gene: TRBJ2-5
CDR3nt: TGCGCCAGCACCGCACTAGCGGGGGGAAGGGGAGAGACCCAGTACTTC
CDR3aa: CASTALAGGRGETQYF

d_gene: NA
v_gene: TRBV5-1
abundance: NA
j_gene: TRBJ1-1
CDR3nt: TGCGCCAGCAGCTTGGAAGGAATAGACACTGAAGCTTTCTTT
CDR3aa: CASSLEGIDTEAFF

d_gene: TRBD2
v_gene: TRBV6-2/TRBV6-3
abundance: NA
j_gene: TRBJ2-5
CDR3nt: TGTGCCAGCAGTTACGTCCTAGGGAAGCGGGGATCCCAAGAGACCCAGTACTTC
CDR3aa: CASSYVLGKRGSQETQYF

d_gene: NA
v_gene: TRBV10-3
abundance: NA
j_gene: TRBJ2-7
CDR3nt: TGTGCCATCAGTGAGAGAGGGCAGTCCTACGAGCAGTACTTC
CDR3aa: CAISERGQSYEQYF

d_gene: TRBD1
v_gene: TRBV2
abundance: few
j_gene: TRBJ1-4
CDR3nt: TGTGCCAGCAGAAGGGACAGCTCTAATGAAAAACTGTTTTTT
CDR3aa: CASRRDSSNEKLFF

d_gene: NA
v_gene: TRBV18
abundance: few
j_gene: TRBJ1-1
CDR3nt: TGTGCCAGCTCACCCCGACAGACAAATGAAGCTTTCTTT
CDR3aa: CASSPRQTNEAFF

d_gene: TRBD1
v_gene: TRBV20-1
abundance: NA
j_gene: TRBJ2-3
CDR3nt: TGCAGTGAAACAAGACAGGGAGTCACAGATACGCAGTATTTT
CDR3aa: CSETRQGVTDTQYF

d_gene: NA
v_gene: TRBV6-5
abundance: many
j_gene: TRBJ1-5
CDR3nt: TGTGCCAGCAGTTATAATAGCAATCAGCCCCAGCATTTT
CDR3aa: CASSYNSNQPQHF

d_gene: NA
v_gene: TRBV5-1
abundance: NA
j_gene: TRBJ2-2
CDR3nt: TGCGCCAGCAGCAGTTTTCAGTTTTCCGGGGAGCTGTTTTTT
CDR3aa: CASSSFQFSGELFF

d_gene: NA
v_gene: TRBV7-9
abundance: many
j_gene: TRBJ1-2
CDR3nt: TGTGCCAGCAGCTTAGGTGCGGCAGGAGCTTATGGCTACACCTTC
CDR3aa: CASSLGAAGAYGYTF

d_gene: NA
v_gene: TRBV7-2
abundance: few
j_gene: TRBJ2-2
CDR3nt: TGTGCCAGCAGCTCCCCCCGGCGGGAGCTGTTTTTT
CDR3aa: CASSSPRRELFF

d_gene: NA
v_gene: TRBV19
abundance: NA
j_gene: TRBJ2-2
CDR3nt: TGTGCCAGTAGGAGGCAGGGACGGGCCGGGGAGCTGTTTTTT
CDR3aa: CASRRQGRAGELFF

d_gene: NA
v_gene: TRBV18
abundance: few
j_gene: TRBJ1-3
CDR3nt: TGTGCCAGCTCACCAATTGGATTTTCCTCTGGAAACACCATATATTTT
CDR3aa: CASSPIGFSSGNTIYF